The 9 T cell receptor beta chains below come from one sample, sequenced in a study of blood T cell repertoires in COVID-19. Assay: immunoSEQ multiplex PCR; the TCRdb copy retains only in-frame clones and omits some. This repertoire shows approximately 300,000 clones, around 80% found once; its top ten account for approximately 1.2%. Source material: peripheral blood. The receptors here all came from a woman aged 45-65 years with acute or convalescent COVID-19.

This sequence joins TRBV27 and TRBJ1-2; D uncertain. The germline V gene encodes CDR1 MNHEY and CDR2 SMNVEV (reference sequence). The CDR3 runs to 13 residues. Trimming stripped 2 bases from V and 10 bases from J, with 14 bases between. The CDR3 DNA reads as TGTGCCAGCAGTTTAATCGGTATCGGAGACTACACCTTC. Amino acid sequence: CASSLIGIGDYTF.

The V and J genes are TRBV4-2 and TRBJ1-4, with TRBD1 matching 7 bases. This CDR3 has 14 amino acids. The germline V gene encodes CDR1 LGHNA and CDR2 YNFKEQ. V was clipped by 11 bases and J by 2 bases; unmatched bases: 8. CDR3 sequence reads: CASGRGQTNEKLFF. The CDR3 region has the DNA TGTGCCTCCGGGAGGGGACAGACTAATGAAAAACTGTTTTTT.

The CDR3 DNA follows: TGTGCCTGGAGTGTAAGGTCAGGATACTTGGCGTTCTCTGGAAACACCATATATTTT. It translates to CAWSVRSGYLAFSGNTIYF. The chain employs TRBV30 and TRBJ1-3; D is unclear. Germline V gives CDR1 GTSNPN, CDR2 SVGIG (reference sequence). The CDR3 has 19 amino acids. V lost 0 bases, J lost 0 bases, and 21 bases lay in between.

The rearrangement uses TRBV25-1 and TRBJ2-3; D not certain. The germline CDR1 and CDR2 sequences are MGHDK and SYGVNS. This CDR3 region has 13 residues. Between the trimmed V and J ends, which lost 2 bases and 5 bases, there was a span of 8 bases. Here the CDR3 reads CASSEPVRDTQYF. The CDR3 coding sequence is TGTGCCAGCAGTGAACCCGTCCGAGATACGCAGTATTTT.

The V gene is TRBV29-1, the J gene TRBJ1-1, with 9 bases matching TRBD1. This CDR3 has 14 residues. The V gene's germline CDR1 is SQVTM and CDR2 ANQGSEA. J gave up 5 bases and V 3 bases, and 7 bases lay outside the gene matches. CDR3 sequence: CSVDSSGQGTEAFF. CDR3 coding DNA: TGCAGCGTTGACAGTTCAGGACAGGGGACTGAAGCTTTCTTT.

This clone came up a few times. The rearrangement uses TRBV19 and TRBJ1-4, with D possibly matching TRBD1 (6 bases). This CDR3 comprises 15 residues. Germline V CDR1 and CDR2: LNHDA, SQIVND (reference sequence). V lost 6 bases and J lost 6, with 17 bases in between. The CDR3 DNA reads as TGTGCCAGTAGAGTCCTGGGGACATTGGATGAAAAACTGTTTTTT. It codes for CASRVLGTLDEKLFF. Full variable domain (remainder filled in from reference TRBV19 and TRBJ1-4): DGGITQSPKYLFRKEGQNVTLSCEQNLNHDAMYWYRQDPGQGLRLIYYSQIVNDFQKGDIAEGYSVSREKKESFPLTVTSAQKNPTAFYLCASRVLGTLDEKLFFGSGTQLSVL.

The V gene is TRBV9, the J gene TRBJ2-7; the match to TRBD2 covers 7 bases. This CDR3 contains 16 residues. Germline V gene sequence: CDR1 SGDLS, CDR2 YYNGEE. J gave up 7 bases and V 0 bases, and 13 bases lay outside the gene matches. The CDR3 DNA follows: TGTGCCAGCAGCGTAGCGAGCGGGGCCGCTCCTGAAGAGCAGTACTTC. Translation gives CASSVASGAAPEEQYF.

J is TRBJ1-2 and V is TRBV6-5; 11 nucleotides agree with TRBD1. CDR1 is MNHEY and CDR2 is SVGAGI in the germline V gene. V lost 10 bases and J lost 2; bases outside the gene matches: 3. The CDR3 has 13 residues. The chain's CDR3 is CATRTGGNYGYTF. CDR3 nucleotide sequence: TGTGCCACCAGGACAGGGGGCAACTATGGCTACACCTTC.

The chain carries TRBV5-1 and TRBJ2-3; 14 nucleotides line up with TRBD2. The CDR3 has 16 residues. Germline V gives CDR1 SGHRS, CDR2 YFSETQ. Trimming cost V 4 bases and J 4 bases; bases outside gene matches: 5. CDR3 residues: CASSLGTSGSSDTQYF. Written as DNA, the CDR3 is TGCGCCAGCAGCCTAGGGACTAGCGGGAGCTCAGATACGCAGTATTTT.